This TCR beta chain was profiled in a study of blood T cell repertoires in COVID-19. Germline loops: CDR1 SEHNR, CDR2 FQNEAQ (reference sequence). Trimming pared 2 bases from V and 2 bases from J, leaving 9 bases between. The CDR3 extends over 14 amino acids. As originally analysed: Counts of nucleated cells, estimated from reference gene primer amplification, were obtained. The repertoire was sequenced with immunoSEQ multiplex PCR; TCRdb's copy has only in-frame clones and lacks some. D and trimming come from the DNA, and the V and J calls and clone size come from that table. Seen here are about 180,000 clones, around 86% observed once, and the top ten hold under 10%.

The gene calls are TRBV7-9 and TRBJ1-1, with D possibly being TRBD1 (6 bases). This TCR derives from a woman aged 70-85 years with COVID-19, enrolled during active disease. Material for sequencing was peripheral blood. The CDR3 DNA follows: TGTGCCAGCAGCTTAAAGGACAGTAACACTGAAGCTTTCTTT. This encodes CASSLKDSNTEAFF.